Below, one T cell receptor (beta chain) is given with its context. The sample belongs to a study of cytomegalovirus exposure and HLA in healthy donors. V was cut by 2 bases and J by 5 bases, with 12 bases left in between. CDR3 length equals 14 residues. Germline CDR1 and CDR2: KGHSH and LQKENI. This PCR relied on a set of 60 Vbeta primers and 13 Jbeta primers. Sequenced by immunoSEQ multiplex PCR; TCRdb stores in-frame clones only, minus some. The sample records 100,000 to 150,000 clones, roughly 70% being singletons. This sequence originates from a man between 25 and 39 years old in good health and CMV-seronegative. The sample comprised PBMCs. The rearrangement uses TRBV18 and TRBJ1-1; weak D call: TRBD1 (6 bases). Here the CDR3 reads CASSPLDTGTEAFF. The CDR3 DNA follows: TGTGCCAGCTCACCATTAGACACAGGGACTGAAGCTTTCTTT.